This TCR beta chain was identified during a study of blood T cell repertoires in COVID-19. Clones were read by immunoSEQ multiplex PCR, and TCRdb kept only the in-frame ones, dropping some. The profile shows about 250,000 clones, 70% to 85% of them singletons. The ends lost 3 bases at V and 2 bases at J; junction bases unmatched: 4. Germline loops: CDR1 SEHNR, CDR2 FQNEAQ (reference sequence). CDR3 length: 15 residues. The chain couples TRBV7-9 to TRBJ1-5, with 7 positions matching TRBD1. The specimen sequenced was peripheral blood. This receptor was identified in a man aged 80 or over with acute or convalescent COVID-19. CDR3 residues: CASSFTGVGNQPQHF. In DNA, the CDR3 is TGTGCCAGCAGCTTCACAGGGGTCGGCAATCAGCCCCAGCATTTT.